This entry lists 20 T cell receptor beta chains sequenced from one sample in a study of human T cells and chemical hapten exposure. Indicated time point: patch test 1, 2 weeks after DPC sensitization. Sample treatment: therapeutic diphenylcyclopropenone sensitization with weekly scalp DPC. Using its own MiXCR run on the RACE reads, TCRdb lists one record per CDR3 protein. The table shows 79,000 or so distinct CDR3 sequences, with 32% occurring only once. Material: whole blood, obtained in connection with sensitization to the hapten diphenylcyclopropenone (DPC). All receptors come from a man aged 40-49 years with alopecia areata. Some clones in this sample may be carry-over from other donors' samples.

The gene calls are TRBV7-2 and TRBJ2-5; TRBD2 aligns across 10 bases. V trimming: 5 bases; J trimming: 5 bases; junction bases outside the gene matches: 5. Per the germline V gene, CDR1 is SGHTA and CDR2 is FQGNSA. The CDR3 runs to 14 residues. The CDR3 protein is CASSASGRGETQYF. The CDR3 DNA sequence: TGTGCCAGCAGCGCAAGCGGGAGGGGTGAGACCCAGTACTTC.

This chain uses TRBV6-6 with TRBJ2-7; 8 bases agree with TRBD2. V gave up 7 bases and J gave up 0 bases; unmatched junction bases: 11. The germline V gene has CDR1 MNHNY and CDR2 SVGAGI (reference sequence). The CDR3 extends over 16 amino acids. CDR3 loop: CASTLSRAGGSYEQYF. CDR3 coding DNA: TGTGCCAGCACTCTAAGCCGGGCGGGAGGCTCCTACGAGCAGTACTTC.

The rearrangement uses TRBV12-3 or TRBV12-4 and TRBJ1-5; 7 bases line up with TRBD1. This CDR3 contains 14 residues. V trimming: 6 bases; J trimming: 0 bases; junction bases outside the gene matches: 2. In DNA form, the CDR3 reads TGTGCCAGCAGGGGGACAGATAGCAATCAGCCCCAGCATTTT. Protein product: CASRGTDSNQPQHF.

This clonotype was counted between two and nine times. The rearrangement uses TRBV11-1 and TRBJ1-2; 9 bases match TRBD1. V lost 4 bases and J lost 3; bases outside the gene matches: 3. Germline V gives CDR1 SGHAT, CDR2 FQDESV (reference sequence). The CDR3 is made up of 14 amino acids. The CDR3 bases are TGTGCCAGCAGCTCATGGACAGGGGACTATGGCTACACCTTC. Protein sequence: CASSSWTGDYGYTF.

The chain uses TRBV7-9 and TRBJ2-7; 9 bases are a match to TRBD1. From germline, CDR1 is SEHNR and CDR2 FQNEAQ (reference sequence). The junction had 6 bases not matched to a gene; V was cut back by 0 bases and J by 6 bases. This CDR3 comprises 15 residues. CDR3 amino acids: CASSLAWDRVTEQYF. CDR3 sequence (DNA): TGTGCCAGCAGCTTAGCCTGGGACAGGGTTACCGAGCAGTACTTC.

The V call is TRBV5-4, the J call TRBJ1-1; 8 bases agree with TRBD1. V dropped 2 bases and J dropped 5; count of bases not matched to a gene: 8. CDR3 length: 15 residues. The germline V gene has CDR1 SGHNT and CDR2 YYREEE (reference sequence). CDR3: CASSLRTGLTTEAFF. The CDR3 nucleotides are TGTGCCAGCAGCTTAAGGACAGGGTTGACGACTGAAGCTTTCTTT. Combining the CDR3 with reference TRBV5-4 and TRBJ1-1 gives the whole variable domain ETGVTQSPTHLIKTRGQQVTLRCSSQSGHNTVSWYQQALGQGPQFIFQYYREEENGRGNFPPRFSGLQFPNYSSELNVNALELDDSALYLCASSLRTGLTTEAFFGQGTRLTVV.

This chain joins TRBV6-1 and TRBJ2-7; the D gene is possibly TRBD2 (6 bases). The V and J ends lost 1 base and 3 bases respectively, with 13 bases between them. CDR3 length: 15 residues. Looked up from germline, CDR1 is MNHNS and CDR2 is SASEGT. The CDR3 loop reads CASSEDVAGHYEQYF. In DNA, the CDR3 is TGTGCCAGCAGTGAAGACGTGGCGGGGCACTACGAGCAGTACTTC.

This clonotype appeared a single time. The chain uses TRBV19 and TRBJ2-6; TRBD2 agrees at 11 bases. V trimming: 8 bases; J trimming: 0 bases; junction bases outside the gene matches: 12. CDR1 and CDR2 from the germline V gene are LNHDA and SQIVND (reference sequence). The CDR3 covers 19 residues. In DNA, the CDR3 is TGTGCCAGTTGTGGCTCTCCGGGACTAGCGGACTCTGGGGCCAACGTCCTGACTTTC. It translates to CASCGSPGLADSGANVLTF.

CDR3 in amino acids: CASSVVGQGRRELFF. The CDR3 DNA reads TGTGCCAGCAGCGTAGTGGGTCAGGGCCGGAGGGAGCTGTTTTTT. The rearrangement joins TRBV9 to TRBJ2-2; weak D call: TRBD1 (5 bases). Trimming removed 0 bases at V and 9 bases at J, with 15 bases between. Germline values: CDR1 SGDLS, CDR2 YYNGEE. There are 15 residues in the CDR3.

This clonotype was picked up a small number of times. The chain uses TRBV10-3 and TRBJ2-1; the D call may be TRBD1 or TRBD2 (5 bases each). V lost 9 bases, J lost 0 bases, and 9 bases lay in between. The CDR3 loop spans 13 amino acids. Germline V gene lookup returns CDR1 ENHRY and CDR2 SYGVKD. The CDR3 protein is CAIGGTSYNEQFF. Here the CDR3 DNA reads TGTGCCATTGGGGGTACCTCCTACAATGAGCAGTTCTTC.

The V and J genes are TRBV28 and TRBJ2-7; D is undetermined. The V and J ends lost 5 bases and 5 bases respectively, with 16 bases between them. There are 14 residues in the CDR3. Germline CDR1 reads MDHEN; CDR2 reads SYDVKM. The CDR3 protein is CASSPLDMIHEQYF. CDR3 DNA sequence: TGTGCCAGCAGTCCGCTAGACATGATCCACGAGCAGTACTTC.

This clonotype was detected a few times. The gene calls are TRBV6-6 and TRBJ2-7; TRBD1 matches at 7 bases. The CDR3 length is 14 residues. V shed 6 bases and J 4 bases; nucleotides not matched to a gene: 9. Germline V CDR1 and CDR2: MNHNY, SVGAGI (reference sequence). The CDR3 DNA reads TGTGCCAGCAGGCAACAGGGGAGATCATACGAGCAGTACTTC. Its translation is CASRQQGRSYEQYF.

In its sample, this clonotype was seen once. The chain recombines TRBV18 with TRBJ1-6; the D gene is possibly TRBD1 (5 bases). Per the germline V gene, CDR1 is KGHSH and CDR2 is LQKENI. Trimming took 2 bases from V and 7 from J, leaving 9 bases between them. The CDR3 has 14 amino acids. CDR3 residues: CASSPARGNSPLHF. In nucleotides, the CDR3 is TGTGCCAGCTCACCAGCAAGGGGAAATTCACCCCTCCACTTT. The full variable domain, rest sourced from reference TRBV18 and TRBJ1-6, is NAGVMQNPRHLVRRRGQEARLRCSPMKGHSHVYWYRQLPEEGLKFMVYLQKENIIDESGMPKERFSAEFPKEGPSILRIQQVVRGDSAAYFCASSPARGNSPLHFGNGTRLTVT.

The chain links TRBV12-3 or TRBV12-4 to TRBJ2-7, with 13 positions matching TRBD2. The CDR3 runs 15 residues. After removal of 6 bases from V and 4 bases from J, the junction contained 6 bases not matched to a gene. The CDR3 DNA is TGTGCCAGCAGCTCCGGACTAGCGGGGGTGTACGAGCAGTACTTC. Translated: CASSSGLAGVYEQYF.

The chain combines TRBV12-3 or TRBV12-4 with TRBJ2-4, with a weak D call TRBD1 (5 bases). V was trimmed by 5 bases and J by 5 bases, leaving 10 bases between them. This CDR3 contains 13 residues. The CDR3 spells CASSPSTENIQYF. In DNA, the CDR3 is TGTGCCAGCAGTCCCTCGACAGAAAACATTCAGTACTTC.

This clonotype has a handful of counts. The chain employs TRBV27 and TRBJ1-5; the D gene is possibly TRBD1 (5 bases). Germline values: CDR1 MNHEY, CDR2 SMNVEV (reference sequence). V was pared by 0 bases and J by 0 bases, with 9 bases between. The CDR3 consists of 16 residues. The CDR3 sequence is CASSLSRAYSNQPQHF. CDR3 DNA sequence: TGTGCCAGCAGTTTATCCAGGGCCTATAGCAATCAGCCCCAGCATTTT.

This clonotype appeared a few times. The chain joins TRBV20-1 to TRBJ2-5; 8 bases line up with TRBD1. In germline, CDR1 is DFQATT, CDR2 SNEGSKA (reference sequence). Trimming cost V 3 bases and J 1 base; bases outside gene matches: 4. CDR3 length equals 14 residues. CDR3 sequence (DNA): TGCAGTGCTAGCGCAGGACAGGGCCAAGAGACCCAGTACTTC. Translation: CSASAGQGQETQYF.

The CDR3: CASSLSRTGAPYNEQFF. The DNA for the CDR3 is TGCGCCAGCAGCTTGAGTAGGACAGGGGCCCCTTACAATGAGCAGTTCTTC. The J gene is TRBJ2-1, the V gene TRBV5-1; 9 nucleotides agree with TRBD1. V lost 1 base, J lost 4 bases, and 9 bases stayed unmatched. Looked up from germline, CDR1 is SGHRS and CDR2 is YFSETQ. The CDR3 sequence is 17 residues long. Supplemented by reference TRBV5-1 and TRBJ2-1, the full variable domain reads KAGVTQTPRYLIKTRGQQVTLSCSPISGHRSVSWYQQTPGQGLQFLFEYFSETQRNKGNFPGRFSGRQFSNSRSEMNVSTLELGDSALYLCASSLSRTGAPYNEQFFGPGTRLTVL.

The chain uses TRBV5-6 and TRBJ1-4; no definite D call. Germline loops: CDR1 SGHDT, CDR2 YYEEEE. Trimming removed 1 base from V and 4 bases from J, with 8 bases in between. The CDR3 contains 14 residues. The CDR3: CASSLPQLNEKLFF. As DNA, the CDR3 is TGTGCCAGCAGCTTGCCTCAGCTTAATGAAAAACTGTTTTTT.

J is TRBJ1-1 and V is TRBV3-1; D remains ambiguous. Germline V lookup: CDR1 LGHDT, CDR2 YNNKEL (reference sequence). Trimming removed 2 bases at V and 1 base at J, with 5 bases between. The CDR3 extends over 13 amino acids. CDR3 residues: CASSQSQNTEAFF. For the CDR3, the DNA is TGTGCCAGCAGCCAATCTCAGAACACTGAAGCTTTCTTT.